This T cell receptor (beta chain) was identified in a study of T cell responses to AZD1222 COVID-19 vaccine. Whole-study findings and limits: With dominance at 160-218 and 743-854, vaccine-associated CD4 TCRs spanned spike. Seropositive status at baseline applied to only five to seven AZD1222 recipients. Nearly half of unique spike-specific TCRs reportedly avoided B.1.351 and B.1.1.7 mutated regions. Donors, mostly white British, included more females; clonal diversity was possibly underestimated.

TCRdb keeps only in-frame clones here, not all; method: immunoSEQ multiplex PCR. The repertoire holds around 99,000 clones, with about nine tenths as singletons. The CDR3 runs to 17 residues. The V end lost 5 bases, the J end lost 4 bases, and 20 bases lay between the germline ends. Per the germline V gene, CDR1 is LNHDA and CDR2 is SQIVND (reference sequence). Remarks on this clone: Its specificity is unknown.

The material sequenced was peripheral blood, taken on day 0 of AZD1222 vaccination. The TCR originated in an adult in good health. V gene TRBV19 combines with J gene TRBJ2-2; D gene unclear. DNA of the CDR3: TGTGCCAGTAGTCAGATCAGACAAAGCCCCAGCACCGGGGAGCTGTTTTTT. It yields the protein CASSQIRQSPSTGELFF.